This T cell receptor beta chain was found in a study of OX40 agonist ivuxolimab in advanced cancers. About the study as a whole: The costimulatory receptor OX40 (CD134) was targeted by ivuxolimab, a fully human IgG2 agonistic monoclonal antibody. Peripheral TCRbeta sequencing aimed to test whether ivuxolimab altered TCR sequence diversity and caused clonal T-cell expansion. Three dose-escalation patients achieved partial responses, one with hepatocellular carcinoma and two with cutaneous melanoma. Of the approximately 50 dose-escalation patients, hepatocellular carcinoma was present in approximately 20, melanoma in around 15, renal cell carcinoma in 9 and head and neck cancer in 9. Patients were allowed to have had prior anti-PD-1, anti-PD-L1 or anti-CTLA-4 therapy, and roughly 40% of the dose-escalation patients had previously received checkpoint inhibitors. Intravenous ivuxolimab was administered to patients every 2 weeks at six dose levels: 0.01, 0.1, 0.3, 1.5, 3 and 10 mg/kg. The monotherapy dose-escalation portion (N of about 50 patients) of the phase I ivuxolimab trial is reported in the paper. The dose-escalation cohort was about 86% male with a mean age of 60 years, ranging from roughly 23 to 90.

Patients with autoimmune disease history or receiving systemic immunosuppression were excluded from the trial. In every dose cohort, peripheral blood was drawn for TCR sequencing at baseline, cycle 4 day 1, and cycle 7 day 1. The samples were drawn from a first-in-human, open-label, multicenter phase I dose-escalation trial of ivuxolimab. Adults with locally advanced or metastatic melanoma, renal cell carcinoma, hepatocellular carcinoma or head and neck squamous cell carcinoma were enrolled in the trial. CD4+ and CD8+ T cells were sorted separately from peripheral blood before TCR sequencing. General study outcomes and caveats: Low levels of normalized T-cell clonal expansion were also shown by some nonresponding patients. In the 0.1-3.0 mg/kg groups, partial responders were among the patients with the lowest normalized peripheral clonal expansion, particularly in CD8+ T cells. The antigen specificity of the peripheral T cells that underwent clonal expansion was not determined. Clonal expansion of both CD4+ and CD8+ blood T cells was observed from baseline to week 6 at doses 0.1 to 3.0 mg/kg. After ivuxolimab, expanded clones were on average more numerous among CD8+ T cells than among CD4+ T cells.

Comments on this clone: Its antigen is currently not known. No much larger clone is present one base from it, and per-base qualities are unavailable.

The CDR3 covers 15 residues, taking in both the cysteine and the phenylalanine. CDR3 DNA is the only sequence kept; it has 45 bases, read in frame from the first base. As encoded in the germline V gene (reference sequence), CDR1 is SGHNT while CDR2 is YYREEE. V lost 5 bases and J lost 0 bases, and the count of bases not matched to a germline gene is 4. For sequencing of the TCRbeta CDR3 region, genomic DNA was extracted from the sorted cells. The immunoSEQ Assay was used for sequencing of TCRbeta CDR3 regions. TCRdb stores this immuneACCESS table with in-frame sequences only. Part of the clones is absent; in the studies checked, under half of the shortfall reflects unresolved V genes, and no reason is known for the rest. This sample lists 90,000 to 100,000 clones; roughly 90% were detected once. The top ten clonotypes cover around 2.7% of the sample.

The sequence links TRBV5-4 to TRBJ2-1; the central 8 bases match TRBD2. The TCR sequence derives from an adult with an advanced solid tumor such as melanoma, head and neck, liver or kidney cancer. The input for sequencing was CD4+ or CD8+ T cells sorted from blood, taken in a trial of the OX40 agonist ivuxolimab. The CDR3 reads as follows: CASRLAGLSYNEQFF. Here is the DNA: TGTGCCAGCAGGCTAGCGGGTCTCTCCTACAATGAGCAGTTCTTC. With the rest looked up from the reference TRBV5-4 and TRBJ2-1 genes rather than sequenced, the full variable domain is ETGVTQSPTHLIKTRGQQVTLRCSSQSGHNTVSWYQQALGQGPQFIFQYYREEENGRGNFPPRFSGLQFPNYSSELNVNALELDDSALYLCASRLAGLSYNEQFFGPGTRLTVL.